This T cell receptor (beta chain) was sequenced in a study of CD8 T cells in ankylosing spondylitis. Notes on the study in general: It appeared that ankylosing spondylitis blood was characterized by a TCR beta motif of roughly 8 highly homologous variants.

TCRdb recomputed calls from the 5' RACE reads with MiXCR, one row per CDR3 protein. The sample consists of about 800,000 distinct CDR3 sequences, about 10% of them appearing once. The junction had 11 bases not matched to a gene; V was cut back by 6 bases and J by 6 bases. Germline-derived CDR1 and CDR2 are MNHEY and SVGAGI. The CDR3 sequence is 14 residues long. For this clonotype: The antigen is undetermined.

The TCR comes from a male donor with ankylosing spondylitis. The chain links TRBV6-5 to TRBJ2-7; 7 bases map to TRBD2. Material: blood, either unsorted or a sorted T cell fraction (not recorded which). The CDR3 DNA reads as TGTGCCAGCAGCTTAGCGGGTCGGGTGGGCGAGCAGTACTTC. Translation: CASSLAGRVGEQYF.